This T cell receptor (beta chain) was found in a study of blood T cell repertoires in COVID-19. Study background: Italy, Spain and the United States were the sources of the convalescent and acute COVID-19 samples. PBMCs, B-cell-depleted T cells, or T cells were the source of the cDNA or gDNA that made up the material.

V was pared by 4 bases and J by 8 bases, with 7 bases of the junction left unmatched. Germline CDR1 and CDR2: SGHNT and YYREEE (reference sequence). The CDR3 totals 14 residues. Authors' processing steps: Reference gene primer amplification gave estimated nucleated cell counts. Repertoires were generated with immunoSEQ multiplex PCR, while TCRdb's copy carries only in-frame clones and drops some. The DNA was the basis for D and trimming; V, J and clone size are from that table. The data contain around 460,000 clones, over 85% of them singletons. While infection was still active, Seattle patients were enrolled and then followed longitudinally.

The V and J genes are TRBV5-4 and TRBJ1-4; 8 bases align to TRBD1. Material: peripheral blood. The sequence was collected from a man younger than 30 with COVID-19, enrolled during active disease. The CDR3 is CASSPGQGSEKLFF. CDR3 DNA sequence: TGTGCCAGCAGCCCAGGACAGGGCTCCGAAAAACTGTTTTTT.